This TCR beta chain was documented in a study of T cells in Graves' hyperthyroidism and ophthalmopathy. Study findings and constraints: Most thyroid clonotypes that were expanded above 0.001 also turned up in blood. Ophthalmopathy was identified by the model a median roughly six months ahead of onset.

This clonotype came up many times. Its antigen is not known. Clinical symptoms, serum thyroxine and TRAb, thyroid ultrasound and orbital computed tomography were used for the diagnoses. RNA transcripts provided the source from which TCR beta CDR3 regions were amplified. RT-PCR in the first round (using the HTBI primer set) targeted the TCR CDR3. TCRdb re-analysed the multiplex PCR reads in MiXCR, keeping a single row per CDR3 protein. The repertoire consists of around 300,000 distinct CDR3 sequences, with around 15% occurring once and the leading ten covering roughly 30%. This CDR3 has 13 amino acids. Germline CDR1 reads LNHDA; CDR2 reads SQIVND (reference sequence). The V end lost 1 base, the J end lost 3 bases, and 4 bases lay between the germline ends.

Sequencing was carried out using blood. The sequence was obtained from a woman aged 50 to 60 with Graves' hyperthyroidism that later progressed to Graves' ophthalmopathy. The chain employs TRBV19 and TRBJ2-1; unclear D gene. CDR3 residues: CASSIGLYNEQFF. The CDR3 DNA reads TGTGCCAGTAGTATAGGACTCTACAATGAGCAGTTCTTC.